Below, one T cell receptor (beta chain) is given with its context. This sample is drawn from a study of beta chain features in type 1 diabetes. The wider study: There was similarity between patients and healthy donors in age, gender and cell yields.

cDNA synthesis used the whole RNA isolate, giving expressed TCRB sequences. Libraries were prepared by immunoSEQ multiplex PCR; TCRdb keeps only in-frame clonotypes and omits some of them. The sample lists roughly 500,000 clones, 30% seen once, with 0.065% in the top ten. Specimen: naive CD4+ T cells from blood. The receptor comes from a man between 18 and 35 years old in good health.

The CDR3 spells CSASGKETQYF. The CDR3 DNA is TGCAGTGCTAGTGGGAAAGAGACCCAGTACTTC. The V and J genes are TRBV20-1 and TRBJ2-5; D is ambiguous. This CDR3 is built from 11 residues. The V end lost 3 bases, the J end lost 3 bases, and 5 bases lay between the germline ends. Germline V gene sequence: CDR1 DFQATT, CDR2 SNEGSKA (reference sequence).